This T cell receptor beta chain was profiled in a study of cytomegalovirus exposure and HLA in healthy donors. Study observations and caveats: In an earlier analysis, in several hundred donors, most V segments appeared productive either ~87% or ~30% of the time.

This PCR relied on a set of 60 Vbeta primers and 13 Jbeta primers. The assay was immunoSEQ multiplex PCR, and TCRdb's table has in-frame clones only and misses some. Its table lists more than 60,000 clones. Of note for this clone: Its antigen is unknown.

Germline-derived CDR1 and CDR2 are SGHTA and FQGNSA. The V end lost 8 bases, the J end lost 0 bases, and 14 bases lay between the germline ends. This CDR3 has 15 residues. This sequence was found in a boy aged 5-17 years in good health and CMV-seronegative. Sequencing was performed on PBMCs. The chain uses TRBV7-2 and TRBJ2-1; D not certain. CDR3 in amino acids: CASATTFSSYNEQFF. The CDR3 DNA is TGTGCCAGCGCTACTACCTTCAGCTCCTACAATGAGCAGTTCTTC.